This TCR beta chain was sequenced for a study of sequential checkpoint blockade in melanoma. On the study more broadly: Randomization was 1:1 between first-line nivolumab→ipilimumab and ipilimumab→nivolumab.

TCRdb keeps only in-frame clones here, not all; method: immunoSEQ multiplex PCR. The sample has around 9,100 clones, 71% seen once. Note on this clone: The junction departs from germline at one end; a sequencing error may be responsible.

The CDR3 has 14 residues. Germline loops: CDR1 SSHAT, CDR2 FNYEAQ (reference sequence). Treatment described: randomized to nivolumab then ipilimumab (arm A) or the reverse (arm B). From thawed PBMCs, live CD3+CD8+ cells negative for CD19 and CD56 were sorted. The chain carries TRBV7-7 and TRBJ2-2; D is unresolved. The sequence was obtained from a human donor with melanoma. Sequencing was performed on CD8+ T cells sorted from blood (inferred from file names), taken from a patient given nivolumab and ipilimumab in sequence. CDR3 region: CASSLSRYTGELFF. Here the CDR3 DNA reads TGTGCTAGCAGCTTATCTAGATACACCGGGGAGCTGTTTTTT.